A single sample gave rise to the 12 T cell receptor beta chains below, sequenced in a study of somatic mutations in cytotoxic T cells in rheumatoid arthritis. Produced via immunoSEQ multiplex PCR; TCRdb's table is partial and in-frame only. The table shows around 12,000 clones, with about 69% occurring only once. The sequencing sample was made of CD8+ T cells sorted from blood. These receptors all come from an adult with rheumatoid arthritis.

The chain links TRBV5-1 to TRBJ2-7, with D unclear. V lost 3 bases and J 0 bases, leaving 1 base between the germline ends. The CDR3 is made up of 11 amino acids. Looked up from germline, CDR1 is SGHRS and CDR2 is YFSETQ. The CDR3 sequence: CASSYSYEQYF. CDR3 DNA sequence: TGCGCCAGCAGCTACTCCTACGAGCAGTACTTC.

The chain couples TRBV6-1 to TRBJ1-6; weak D call: TRBD1 (5 bases). Trimming shortened V by 10 bases and J by 7 bases, and 17 bases separated the two germline ends. Germline CDR1 reads MNHNS; CDR2 reads SASEGT. The CDR3 loop spans 14 amino acids. In DNA, the CDR3 is TGTGCCACCGGGACTCTAACTGGGAATTCACCCCTCCACTTT. Translating gives CATGTLTGNSPLHF.

V is TRBV15 and J is TRBJ2-6; D is perhaps TRBD2 (5 bases). Germline loops: CDR1 LNHNV, CDR2 YYDKDF (reference sequence). CDR3 length: 16 residues. V dropped 0 bases and J dropped 0 bases, with 6 bases sitting between them. As DNA, the CDR3 is TGTGCCACCAGCAGAGATCGGGGCTCTGGGGCCAACGTCCTGACTTTC. As protein: CATSRDRGSGANVLTF.

This chain links TRBV27 with TRBJ2-1, with 8 bases that match TRBD2. There are 14 residues in the CDR3. J lost 5 bases, V lost 3 bases, and 3 bases had no gene match. From germline, CDR1 is MNHEY and CDR2 SMNVEV (reference sequence). CDR3 residues: CASSFGGADNEQFF. CDR3 coding DNA: TGTGCCAGCAGTTTCGGGGGGGCCGACAATGAGCAGTTCTTC.

This clone was observed a handful of times. V usage is TRBV27 and J usage is TRBJ2-1; maybe TRBD2 (6 bases). Germline V lookup: CDR1 MNHEY, CDR2 SMNVEV (reference sequence). V gave up 4 bases and J gave up 9 bases, with 10 bases separating them. CDR3 size: 12 residues. The CDR3 here is CASSSARGEQFF. The CDR3 nucleotides are TGTGCCAGCAGTTCCGCGCGGGGTGAGCAGTTCTTC.

The chain recombines TRBV5-4 with TRBJ2-7; TRBD2 agrees at 9 bases. After removal of 4 bases from V and 4 bases from J, the junction contained 12 bases not matched to a gene. This CDR3 has 16 residues. Germline values: CDR1 SGHNT, CDR2 YYREEE (reference sequence). The CDR3 DNA follows: TGTGCCAGCAGCCCCCCCTCTAGCGGGGACCCGTACGAGCAGTACTTC. Amino acid sequence: CASSPPSSGDPYEQYF.

V gene TRBV7-3 combines with J gene TRBJ2-2, with 8 positions matching TRBD2. The germline V gene has CDR1 SGHTA and CDR2 FQGTGA. This CDR3 is 17 amino acids long. The trim removed 1 base at V and 2 bases at J, leaving 6 bases unmatched. CDR3 amino acids: CASSLRAGAPNTGELFF. DNA of the CDR3: TGTGCCAGCAGCTTAAGAGCGGGGGCTCCAAACACCGGGGAGCTGTTTTTT.

The chain has TRBV15 and TRBJ1-5, with TRBD1 matching over 7 bases. Germline V gene sequence: CDR1 LNHNV, CDR2 YYDKDF (reference sequence). The CDR3 is made up of 15 amino acids. Trimming cost V 3 bases and J 6 bases; bases outside gene matches: 8. CDR3 in DNA: TGTGCCACCAGCAGCGGACAGGATGGGTTTCAGCCCCAGCATTTT. This translates into CATSSGQDGFQPQHF.

This clone was counted between two and nine times. The gene calls are TRBV6-4 and TRBJ2-6; weak D call: TRBD1 (6 bases). Per germline, CDR1 MRHNA and CDR2 SNTAGT. The V end was cut by 4 bases, the J end by 4 bases, with 26 bases between. This CDR3 is built from 20 residues. The CDR3 DNA follows: TGTGCCAGCAGTGTCCTTAGTGTAAGGTGGGGGCGCGCCGGGGCCAACGTCCTGACTTTC. Its translation: CASSVLSVRWGRAGANVLTF.

This sequence joins TRBV5-2 and TRBJ1-1. TRBV5-2 is tagged as a pseudogene. This CDR3 comprises 15 residues. The CDR3 spells CASSGEGSLGTEAFF. CDR3 nucleotides: TGCGCCAGCAGCGGGGAGGGGTCCCTGGGCACTGAAGCTTTCTTT.

This clone has a handful of counts. The genes are TRBV7-9 and TRBJ1-1; 9 bases are a match to TRBD1. From germline, CDR1 is SEHNR and CDR2 FQNEAQ (reference sequence). J lost 1 base, V lost 5 bases, and 8 bases had no gene match. This CDR3 is built from 16 residues. The CDR3 region is CASSPRQGGWNTEAFF. The CDR3 region has the DNA TGTGCCAGCAGCCCGAGACAGGGGGGCTGGAACACTGAAGCTTTCTTT.

The V and J genes are TRBV19 and TRBJ2-7, with D hard to call. Germline values: CDR1 LNHDA, CDR2 SQIVND (reference sequence). CDR3 length equals 13 residues. Between the trimmed V and J ends, which lost 3 bases and 3 bases, there was a span of 9 bases. The CDR3 is CASSISQNYEQYF. As DNA, the CDR3 is TGTGCCAGTAGTATTTCACAGAACTACGAGCAGTACTTC.